This TCR beta chain came from a study of cytomegalovirus exposure and HLA in healthy donors. Primers: 60 Vbeta forward and 13 Jbeta reverse. Profiling relied on immunoSEQ multiplex PCR, and the TCRdb table lists in-frame clones only, not all of them. The repertoire has roughly 190,000 clones, 65% to 75% of them found once; the top ten carry about 5%. V was cut by 4 bases and J by 10 bases, with 20 bases left in between. The CDR3 has 15 amino acids. Looked up from germline, CDR1 is MNHEY and CDR2 is SMNVEV (reference sequence). With respect to this clone: What it recognizes is unknown.

Study outcomes and limitations: Usually a TCR sequence was rare, but some public TCRs were found in many donors.

Each donor's status was that of a healthy bone marrow donor. Sequenced sample: PBMCs. This clonotype was sampled from a man aged 25 to 45 in good health and CMV-seropositive. The chain joins TRBV27 to TRBJ2-1, with a possible D match to TRBD1 (6 bases). Written as DNA, the CDR3 is TGTGCCAGCAGTTCGGGGCTGCCCGCTAGGGGGGAGCAGTTCTTC. The encoded protein is CASSSGLPARGEQFF.